The 18 T cell receptor beta chains listed next were all sequenced from one sample in a study of beta chain features in type 1 diabetes. The study reverse transcribed the entire isolated RNA, so it sequenced expressed TCRB transcripts. Clones were read by immunoSEQ multiplex PCR, and TCRdb kept only the in-frame ones, dropping some. The sample shows under 900,000 clones, roughly 15% of them seen only once. Sequencing was performed on naive CD4+ T cells from blood. These receptors all come from a young woman in good health.

This clone was detected a few times. The chain recombines TRBV10-3 with TRBJ2-7; 8 bases agree with TRBD2. The germline V gene has CDR1 ENHRY and CDR2 SYGVKD. The CDR3 has 15 residues. V shed 0 bases, J shed 5 bases, and the junction held 6 bases outside the gene matches. In DNA form, the CDR3 reads TGTGCCATCAGTGAGTCTAGCGGGATGGGAAACGAGCAGTACTTC. This sequence encodes CAISESSGMGNEQYF.

This chain uses TRBV7-9 with TRBJ1-2, with D maybe TRBD1 (5 bases). Trimming removed 5 bases at V and 0 bases at J, with 10 bases between. CDR3 length: 14 amino acids. Germline assignment: CDR1 SEHNR and CDR2 FQNEAQ (reference sequence). The CDR3 is CASSRAQANYGYTF. Here the CDR3 DNA reads TGTGCCAGCAGCAGAGCACAGGCTAACTATGGCTACACCTTC.

This clone was observed a few times. The chain employs TRBV18 and TRBJ2-3; 8 nucleotides agree with TRBD2. The V gene's germline CDR1 is KGHSH and CDR2 LQKENI. V was pared by 2 bases and J by 1 base, with 5 bases of the junction left unmatched. CDR3 length: 16 residues. The chain's CDR3 is CASSPGTRRGTDTQYF. DNA of the CDR3: TGTGCCAGCTCACCAGGGACTAGACGCGGCACAGATACGCAGTATTTT.

This clone occurred a few times. In DNA, the CDR3 is TGTGCCAGCAGCTTGAAAGGCTGGGACAATTACGAGCAGTACTTC. This codes for CASSLKGWDNYEQYF. The J gene is TRBJ2-7, the V gene TRBV5-6; tentative D call: TRBD1 (6 bases). This CDR3 is built from 15 residues. Per germline, CDR1 SGHDT and CDR2 YYEEEE. The germline V and J ends were trimmed by 1 base and 4 bases, with 15 bases remaining between them.

The chain carries TRBV4-3 and TRBJ2-2, with D uncertain. Germline CDR1 is LGHNA and CDR2 is YSLEER. This CDR3 comprises 16 residues. V was pared by 4 bases and J by 2 bases, with 14 bases between. The CDR3 protein is CASSPRGPPNTGELFF. Written as DNA, the CDR3 is TGCGCCAGCAGCCCCAGAGGTCCACCTAACACCGGGGAGCTGTTTTTT.

This clone was detected a few times. The V and J genes are TRBV7-9 and TRBJ2-7, with D possibly matching TRBD2 (5 bases). Germline values: CDR1 SEHNR, CDR2 FQNEAQ (reference sequence). The V end was cut by 5 bases, the J end by 0 bases, with 20 bases between. The length of the CDR3 is 17 residues. The CDR3 DNA reads as TGTGCCAGCAGCCCTGGATCGGATAGCGCCCTCTCCTACGAGCAGTACTTC. Translating gives CASSPGSDSALSYEQYF.

This clone turned up a few times. The chain joins TRBV7-2 to TRBJ2-3, with 10 bases identical to TRBD1. V gave up 6 bases and J gave up 6 bases; unmatched junction bases: 9. Germline CDR1 is SGHTA and CDR2 is FQGNSA. This CDR3 is 15 amino acids long. The CDR3 DNA reads as TGTGCCAGCAGGACAGGGGGCACCTCTCTTGATACGCAGTATTTT. Encoded protein: CASRTGGTSLDTQYF.

V and J are TRBV7-2 and TRBJ2-2; no clear D. Germline V gene data show CDR1 as SGHTA and CDR2 as FQGNSA. Trimming shortened V by 5 bases and J by 4 bases, and 8 bases separated the two germline ends. The CDR3 has 13 amino acids. In DNA form, the CDR3 reads TGTGCCAGCAGCCCCCATGGCACCGGGGAGCTGTTTTTT. Translation gives CASSPHGTGELFF.

Comment on this clone: The same CDR3 also results from other DNA sequences found in this sample. The chain uses TRBV5-4 and TRBJ2-7, with D hard to call. CDR1 and CDR2 from the germline V gene are SGHNT and YYREEE (reference sequence). Trimming shortened V by 0 bases and J by 5 bases, and 6 bases separated the two germline ends. This CDR3 is built from 12 residues. The CDR3 DNA follows: TGTGCCAGCAGCTTGGCTGGGAACGAGCAGTACTTC. It specifies CASSLAGNEQYF.

This clone came up a few times. The chain combines TRBV7-8 with TRBJ1-5; 8 nucleotides agree with TRBD1. CDR1 and CDR2 from the germline V gene are SGHVS and FQNEAQ. The CDR3 runs to 22 residues. Trimming removed 5 bases from V and 0 bases from J; junction bases left unmatched: 24. CDR3 coding DNA: TGTGCCAGCAGCGACCGAATACGTAAGACAGGGGCAAGCCACTATAGCAATCAGCCCCAGCATTTT. Its protein is CASSDRIRKTGASHYSNQPQHF.

This sequence joins TRBV5-4 and TRBJ2-4, with TRBD1 identical over 12 bases. This CDR3 region has 18 residues. The V segment lost 2 bases and the J segment 6 bases; nucleotides outside the gene matches: 12. The germline CDR1 and CDR2 sequences are SGHNT and YYREEE (reference sequence). Here the CDR3 reads CASSFRDRGPGLANIQYF. CDR3 in DNA: TGTGCCAGCAGCTTCCGGGACAGGGGGCCCGGTTTGGCAAACATTCAGTACTTC.

This clone was picked up a small number of times. The gene calls are TRBV4-3 and TRBJ2-1; D gene ambiguous. The CDR3 is 15 amino acids. The germline V gene encodes CDR1 LGHNA and CDR2 YSLEER. V was cut by 0 bases and J by 1 base, with 7 bases left in between. This chain's CDR3 is CASSQEIGSYNEQFF. CDR3 nucleotide sequence: TGCGCCAGCAGCCAAGAAATAGGGTCCTACAATGAGCAGTTCTTC.

The V gene is TRBV5-1, the J gene TRBJ2-2; D gene uncertain. V lost 0 bases to trimming and J lost 4 bases, with 10 bases between them. CDR1 and CDR2 from the germline V gene are SGHRS and YFSETQ. This CDR3 comprises 15 residues. CDR3: CASSLALQSTGELFF. The CDR3 DNA sequence: TGCGCCAGCAGCTTGGCTCTACAGTCCACCGGGGAGCTGTTTTTT. Full variable domain (rest looked up from reference TRBV5-1 and TRBJ2-2): KAGVTQTPRYLIKTRGQQVTLSCSPISGHRSVSWYQQTPGQGLQFLFEYFSETQRNKGNFPGRFSGRQFSNSRSEMNVSTLELGDSALYLCASSLALQSTGELFFGEGSRLTVL.

The sample holds a few counts of this clone. This chain uses TRBV18 with TRBJ1-2; the D is unclear. Trimming removed 0 bases at V and 3 bases at J, with 11 bases between. Germline V gives CDR1 KGHSH, CDR2 LQKENI. The CDR3 extends over 15 amino acids. CDR3 amino acids: CASSPPVTTDYGYTF. In nucleotides, the CDR3 is TGTGCCAGCTCACCACCGGTAACAACCGACTATGGCTACACCTTC.

This clone has a handful of counts. In nucleotides, the CDR3 is TGTGCCAGCAGCTTACTCCCTGCAGATACGCAGTATTTT. The encoded protein is CASSLLPADTQYF. The chain has TRBV11-2 and TRBJ2-3; D gene ambiguous. CDR1 is SGHAT, CDR2 FQNNGV, per germline. V was clipped by 2 bases and J by 4 bases, with 7 bases between them. The CDR3 covers 13 residues.

The rearrangement joins TRBV19 to TRBJ1-5; D ambiguous. Germline V CDR1 and CDR2: LNHDA, SQIVND (reference sequence). The CDR3 runs 13 residues. V lost 3 bases and J 5 bases, leaving 8 bases between the germline ends. CDR3 nucleotide sequence: TGTGCCAGTAGTATCCGCAGCTATCAGCCCCAGCATTTT. It translates to CASSIRSYQPQHF.

The V and J genes are TRBV7-3 and TRBJ2-2; 7 nucleotides match TRBD2. With 3 bases clipped from V and 3 bases from J, the junction kept 7 bases outside the gene matches. This CDR3 is built from 16 residues. Germline V gene data show CDR1 as SGHTA and CDR2 as FQGTGA. For the CDR3, the DNA is TGTGCCAGCAGCTTCGGCGGGAGTACTGACACCGGGGAGCTGTTTTTT. Encoded protein: CASSFGGSTDTGELFF.

This clone has just a few counts. The chain has TRBV5-5 and TRBJ2-7; D is ambiguous. Trimming pared 0 bases from V and 3 bases from J, leaving 10 bases between. Germline V gene data show CDR1 as SGHKS and CDR2 as YYEKEE (reference sequence). The CDR3 extends over 14 amino acids. CDR3: CASSLVGNNYEQYF. In DNA, the CDR3 is TGTGCCAGCAGCTTGGTGGGCAACAACTACGAGCAGTACTTC.